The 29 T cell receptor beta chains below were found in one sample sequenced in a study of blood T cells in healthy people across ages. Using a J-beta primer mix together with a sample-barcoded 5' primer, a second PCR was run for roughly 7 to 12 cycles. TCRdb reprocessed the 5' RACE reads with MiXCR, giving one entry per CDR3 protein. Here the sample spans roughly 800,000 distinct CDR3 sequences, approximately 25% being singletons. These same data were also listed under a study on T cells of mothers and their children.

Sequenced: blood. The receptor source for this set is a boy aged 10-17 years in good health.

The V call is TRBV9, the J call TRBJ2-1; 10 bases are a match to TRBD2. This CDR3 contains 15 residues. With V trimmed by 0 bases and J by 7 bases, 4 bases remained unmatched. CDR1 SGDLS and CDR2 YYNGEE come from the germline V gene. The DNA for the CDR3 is TGTGCCAGCAGCGTAGCTAGCGGGAGACTAAATGAGCAGTTCTTC. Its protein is CASSVASGRLNEQFF.

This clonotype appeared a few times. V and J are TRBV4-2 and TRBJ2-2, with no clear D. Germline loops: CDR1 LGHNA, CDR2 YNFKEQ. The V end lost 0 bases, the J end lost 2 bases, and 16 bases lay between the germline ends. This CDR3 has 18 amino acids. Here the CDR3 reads CASSQEGFDTANTGELFF. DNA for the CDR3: TGTGCCAGCAGCCAAGAAGGATTCGACACAGCCAACACCGGGGAGCTGTTTTTT.

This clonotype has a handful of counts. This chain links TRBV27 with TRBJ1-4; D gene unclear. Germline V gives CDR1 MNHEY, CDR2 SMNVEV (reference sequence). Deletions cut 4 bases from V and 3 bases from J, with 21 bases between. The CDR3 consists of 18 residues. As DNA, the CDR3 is TGTGCCAGCAGTTCCCTTCCGGGCCCCCGCGAGGCTAATGAAAAACTGTTTTTT. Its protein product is CASSSLPGPREANEKLFF. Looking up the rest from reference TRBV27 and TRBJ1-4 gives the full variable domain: EAQVTQNPRYLITVTGKKLTVTCSQNMNHEYMSWYRQDPGLGLRQIYYSMNVEVTDKGDVPEGYKVSRKEKRNFPLILESPSPNQTSLYFCASSSLPGPREANEKLFFGSGTQLSVL.

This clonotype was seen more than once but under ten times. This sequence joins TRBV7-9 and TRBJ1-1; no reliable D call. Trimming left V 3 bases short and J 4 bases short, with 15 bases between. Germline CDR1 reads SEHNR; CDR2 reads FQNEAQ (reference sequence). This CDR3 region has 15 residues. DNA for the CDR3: TGTGCCAGCAGCTTTCGTTCCGGGGTTGGCACTGAAGCTTTCTTT. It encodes CASSFRSGVGTEAFF.

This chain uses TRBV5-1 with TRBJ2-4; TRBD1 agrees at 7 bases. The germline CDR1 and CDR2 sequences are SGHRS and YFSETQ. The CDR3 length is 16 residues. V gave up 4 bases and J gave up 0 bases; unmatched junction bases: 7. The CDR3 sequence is CASSLGQVLAKNIQYF. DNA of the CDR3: TGCGCCAGCAGCCTAGGACAGGTGCTAGCCAAAAACATTCAGTACTTC. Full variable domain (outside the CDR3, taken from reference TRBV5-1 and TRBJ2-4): KAGVTQTPRYLIKTRGQQVTLSCSPISGHRSVSWYQQTPGQGLQFLFEYFSETQRNKGNFPGRFSGRQFSNSRSEMNVSTLELGDSALYLCASSLGQVLAKNIQYFGAGTRLSVL.

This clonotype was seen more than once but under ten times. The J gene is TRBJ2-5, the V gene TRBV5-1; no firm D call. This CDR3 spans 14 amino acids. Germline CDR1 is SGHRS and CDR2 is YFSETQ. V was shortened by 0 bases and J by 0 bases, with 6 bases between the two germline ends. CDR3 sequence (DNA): TGCGCCAGCAGCTTGGATCAGTACCAAGAGACCCAGTACTTC. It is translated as CASSLDQYQETQYF.

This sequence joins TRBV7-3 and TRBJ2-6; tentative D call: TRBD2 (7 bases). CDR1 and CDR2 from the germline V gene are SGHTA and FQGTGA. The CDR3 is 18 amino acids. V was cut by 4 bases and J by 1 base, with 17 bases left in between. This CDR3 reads CASSSGGGSLSGANVLTF. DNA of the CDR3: TGTGCCAGCAGCTCTGGCGGGGGCTCCCTTTCTGGGGCCAACGTCCTGACTTTC.

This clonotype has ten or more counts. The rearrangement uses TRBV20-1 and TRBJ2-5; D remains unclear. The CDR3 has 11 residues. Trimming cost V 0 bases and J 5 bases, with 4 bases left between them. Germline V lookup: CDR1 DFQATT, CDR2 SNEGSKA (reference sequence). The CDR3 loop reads CSARDRETQYF. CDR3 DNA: TGCAGTGCTAGAGATAGGGAGACCCAGTACTTC.

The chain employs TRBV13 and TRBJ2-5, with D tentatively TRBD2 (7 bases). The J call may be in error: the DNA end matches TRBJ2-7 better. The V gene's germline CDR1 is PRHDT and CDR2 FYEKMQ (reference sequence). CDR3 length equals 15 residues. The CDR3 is CASSDNGGRVYEQYF. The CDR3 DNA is TGTGCCAGCAGCGACAACGGGGGGCGGGTCTACGAGCAGTACTTC.

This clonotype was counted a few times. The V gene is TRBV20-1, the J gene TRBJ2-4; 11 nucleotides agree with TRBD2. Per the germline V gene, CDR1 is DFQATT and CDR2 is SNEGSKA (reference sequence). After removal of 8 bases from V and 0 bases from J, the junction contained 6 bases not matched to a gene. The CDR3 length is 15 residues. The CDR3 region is CSNSTSGVAKNIQYF. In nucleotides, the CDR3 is TGCAGTAACTCGACTAGCGGGGTAGCCAAAAACATTCAGTACTTC.

The CDR3 loop is CSVEGGELFF. DNA for the CDR3: TGCAGCGTTGAGGGCGGGGAGCTGTTTTTT. The gene calls are TRBV29-1 and TRBJ2-2; D remains ambiguous. This CDR3 comprises 10 residues. CDR1 is SQVTM and CDR2 is ANQGSEA in the germline V gene. The V end lost 3 bases, the J end lost 7 bases, and 3 bases lay between the germline ends.

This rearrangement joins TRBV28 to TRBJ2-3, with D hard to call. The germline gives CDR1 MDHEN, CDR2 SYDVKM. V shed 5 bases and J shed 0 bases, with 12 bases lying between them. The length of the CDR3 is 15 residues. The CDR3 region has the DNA TGTGCCAGCAGTCGGGTAGGATCTAGCACAGATACGCAGTATTTT. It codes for CASSRVGSSTDTQYF.

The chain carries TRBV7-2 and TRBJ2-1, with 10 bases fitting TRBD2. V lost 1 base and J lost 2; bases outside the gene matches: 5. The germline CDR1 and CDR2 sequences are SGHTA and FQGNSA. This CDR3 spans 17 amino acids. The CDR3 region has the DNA TGTGCCAGCAGCTTAGATGGGCTAGCGGGGGCCTACAATGAGCAGTTCTTC. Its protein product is CASSLDGLAGAYNEQFF.

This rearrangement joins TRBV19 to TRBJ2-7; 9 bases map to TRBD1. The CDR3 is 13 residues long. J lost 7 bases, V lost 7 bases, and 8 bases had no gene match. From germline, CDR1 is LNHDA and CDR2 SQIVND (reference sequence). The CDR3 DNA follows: TGTGCCAGTATGGGACAGGGTCTTGCGGAGCAGTACTTC. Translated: CASMGQGLAEQYF.

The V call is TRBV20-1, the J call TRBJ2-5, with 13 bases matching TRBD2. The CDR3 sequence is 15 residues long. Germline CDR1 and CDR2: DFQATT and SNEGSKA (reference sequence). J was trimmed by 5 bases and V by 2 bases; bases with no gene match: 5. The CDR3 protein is CSARPTSGGLETQYF. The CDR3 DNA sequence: TGCAGTGCTAGACCGACTAGCGGGGGGTTGGAGACCCAGTACTTC.

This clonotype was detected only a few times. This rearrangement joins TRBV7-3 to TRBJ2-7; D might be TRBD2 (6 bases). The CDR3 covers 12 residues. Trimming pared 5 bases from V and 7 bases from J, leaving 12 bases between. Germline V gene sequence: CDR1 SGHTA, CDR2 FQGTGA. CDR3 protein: CASSPAGIEQYF. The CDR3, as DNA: TGTGCCAGCAGCCCCGCGGGGATTGAGCAGTACTTC.

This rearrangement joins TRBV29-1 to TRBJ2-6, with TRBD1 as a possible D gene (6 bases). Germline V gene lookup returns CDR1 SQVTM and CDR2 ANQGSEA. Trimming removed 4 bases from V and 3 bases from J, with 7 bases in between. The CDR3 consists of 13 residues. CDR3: CSVAGDGANVLTF. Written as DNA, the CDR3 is TGCAGCGTTGCAGGGGATGGGGCCAACGTCCTGACTTTC.

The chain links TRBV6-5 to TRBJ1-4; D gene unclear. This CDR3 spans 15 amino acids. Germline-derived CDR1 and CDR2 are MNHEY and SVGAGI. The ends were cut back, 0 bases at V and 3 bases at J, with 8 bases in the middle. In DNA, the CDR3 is TGTGCCAGCAGTTACTCATCGGGGTCTAATGAAAAACTGTTTTTT. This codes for CASSYSSGSNEKLFF.

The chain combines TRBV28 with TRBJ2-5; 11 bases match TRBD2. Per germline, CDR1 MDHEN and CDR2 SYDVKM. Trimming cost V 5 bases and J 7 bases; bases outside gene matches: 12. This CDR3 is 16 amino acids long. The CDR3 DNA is TGTGCCAGCAGTCCACACTTGACTAGCGGGAAGGTGACCCAGTACTTC. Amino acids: CASSPHLTSGKVTQYF.

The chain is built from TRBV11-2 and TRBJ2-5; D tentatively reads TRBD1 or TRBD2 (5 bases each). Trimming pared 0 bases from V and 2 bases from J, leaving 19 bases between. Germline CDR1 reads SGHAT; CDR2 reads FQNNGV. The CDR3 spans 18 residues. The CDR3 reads CASSLEGRLGDPQETQYF. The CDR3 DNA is TGTGCCAGCAGCTTAGAGGGGCGATTGGGGGATCCACAAGAGACCCAGTACTTC.

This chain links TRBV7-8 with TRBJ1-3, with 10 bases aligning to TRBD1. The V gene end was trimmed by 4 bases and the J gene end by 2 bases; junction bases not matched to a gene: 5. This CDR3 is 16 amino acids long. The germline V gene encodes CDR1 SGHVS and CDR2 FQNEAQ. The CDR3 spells CASSSDRGETGNTIYF. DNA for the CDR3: TGTGCCAGCAGCTCGGACAGGGGGGAAACTGGAAACACCATATATTTT.

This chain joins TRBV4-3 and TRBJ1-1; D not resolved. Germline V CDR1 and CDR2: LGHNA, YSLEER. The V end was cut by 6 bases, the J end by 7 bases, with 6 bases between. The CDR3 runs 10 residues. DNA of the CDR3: TGCGCCAGCAGGGAATTTGAAGCTTTCTTT. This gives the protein CASREFEAFF.

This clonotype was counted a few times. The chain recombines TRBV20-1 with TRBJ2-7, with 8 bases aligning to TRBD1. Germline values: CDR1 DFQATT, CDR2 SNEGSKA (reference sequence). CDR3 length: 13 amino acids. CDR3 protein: CSIQGANSYEQYF. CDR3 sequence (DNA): TGCAGCATCCAGGGGGCGAACTCCTACGAGCAGTACTTC.

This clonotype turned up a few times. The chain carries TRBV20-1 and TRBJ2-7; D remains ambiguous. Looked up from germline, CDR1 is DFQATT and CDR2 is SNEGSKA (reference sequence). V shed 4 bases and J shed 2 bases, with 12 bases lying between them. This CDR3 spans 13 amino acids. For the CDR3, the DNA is TGCAGTGCTACCGGGCCTAATACCTACGAGCAGTACTTC. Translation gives CSATGPNTYEQYF.

CDR3 coding DNA: TGCAGCGTTGAACTTCTGGGCACGGAATATGGCTACACCTTC. It specifies CSVELLGTEYGYTF. V and J are TRBV29-1 and TRBJ1-2; D gene ambiguous. Germline lookup yields CDR1 SQVTM and CDR2 ANQGSEA. V lost 2 bases and J 5 bases, leaving 15 bases between the germline ends. This CDR3 spans 14 amino acids.

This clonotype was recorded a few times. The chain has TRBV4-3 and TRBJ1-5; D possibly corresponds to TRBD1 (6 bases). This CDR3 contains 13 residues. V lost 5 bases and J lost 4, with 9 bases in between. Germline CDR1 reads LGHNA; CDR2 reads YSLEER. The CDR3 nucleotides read TGCGCCAGCAGCTGGGGGCGGAATCAGCCCCAGCATTTT. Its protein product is CASSWGRNQPQHF.

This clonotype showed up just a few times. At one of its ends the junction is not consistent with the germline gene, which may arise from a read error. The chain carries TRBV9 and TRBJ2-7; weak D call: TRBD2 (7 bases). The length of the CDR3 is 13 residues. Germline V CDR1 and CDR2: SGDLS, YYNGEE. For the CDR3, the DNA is TGTGCCGGCAGCCCCGGGGGGCCCTACGAGCAGTACTTC. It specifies CAGSPGGPYEQYF.

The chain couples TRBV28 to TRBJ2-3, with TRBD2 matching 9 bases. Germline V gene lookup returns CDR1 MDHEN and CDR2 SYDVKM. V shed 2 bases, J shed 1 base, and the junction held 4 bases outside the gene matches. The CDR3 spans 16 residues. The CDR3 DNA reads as TGTGCCAGCAGTTTAAACGAGCGGGAGGGCACAGATACGCAGTATTTT. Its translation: CASSLNEREGTDTQYF.

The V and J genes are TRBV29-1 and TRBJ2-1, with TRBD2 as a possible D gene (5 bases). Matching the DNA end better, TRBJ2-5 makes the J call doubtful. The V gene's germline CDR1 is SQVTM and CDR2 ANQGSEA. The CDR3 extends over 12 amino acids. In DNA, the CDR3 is TGCAGCGTTGATATCGGGGAAGAGACCCAGTACTTC. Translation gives CSVDIGEETQYF.